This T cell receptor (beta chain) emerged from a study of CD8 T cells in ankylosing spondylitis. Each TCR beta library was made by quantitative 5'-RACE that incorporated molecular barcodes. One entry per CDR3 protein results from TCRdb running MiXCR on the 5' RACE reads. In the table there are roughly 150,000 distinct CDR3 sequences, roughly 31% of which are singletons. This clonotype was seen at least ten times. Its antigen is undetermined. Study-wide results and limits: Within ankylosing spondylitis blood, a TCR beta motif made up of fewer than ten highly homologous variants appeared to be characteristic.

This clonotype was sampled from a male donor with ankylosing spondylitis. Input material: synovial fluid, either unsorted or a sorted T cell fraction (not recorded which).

In DNA form, the CDR3 reads TGCAGTGCTAGAGGGCCCTTAGCGGGAGGGTACAATGAGCAGTTCTTC. Translated, it gives CSARGPLAGGYNEQFF. The chain employs TRBV20-1 and TRBJ2-1; TRBD2 aligns across 11 bases. The germline V gene encodes CDR1 DFQATT and CDR2 SNEGSKA (reference sequence). V was pared by 1 base and J by 4 bases, with 6 bases of the junction left unmatched. This CDR3 is built from 16 residues.